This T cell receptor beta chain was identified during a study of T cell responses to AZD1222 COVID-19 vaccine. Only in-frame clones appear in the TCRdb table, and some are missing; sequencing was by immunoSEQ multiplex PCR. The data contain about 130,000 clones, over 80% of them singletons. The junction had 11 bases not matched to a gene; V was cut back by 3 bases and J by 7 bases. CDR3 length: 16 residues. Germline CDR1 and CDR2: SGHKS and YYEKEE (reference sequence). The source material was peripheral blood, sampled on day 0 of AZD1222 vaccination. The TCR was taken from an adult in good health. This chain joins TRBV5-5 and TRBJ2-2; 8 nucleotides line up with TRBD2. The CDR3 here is CASSSLGAGEGGELFF. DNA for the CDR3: TGTGCCAGCAGCTCCTTAGGAGCGGGAGAAGGCGGGGAGCTGTTTTTT.